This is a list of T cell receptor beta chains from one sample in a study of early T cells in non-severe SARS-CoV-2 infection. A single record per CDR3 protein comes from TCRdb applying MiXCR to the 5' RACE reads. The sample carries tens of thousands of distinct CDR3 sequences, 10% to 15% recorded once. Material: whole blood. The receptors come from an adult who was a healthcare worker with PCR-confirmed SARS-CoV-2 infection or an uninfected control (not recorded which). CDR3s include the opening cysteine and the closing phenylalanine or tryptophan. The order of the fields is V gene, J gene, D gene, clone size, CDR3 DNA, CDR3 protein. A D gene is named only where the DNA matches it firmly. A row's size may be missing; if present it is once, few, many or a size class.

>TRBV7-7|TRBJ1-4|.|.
TGTGCCAGCAGCCGGGGCCAGGGTAATGAAAAACTGTTTTTT
CASSRGQGNEKLFF
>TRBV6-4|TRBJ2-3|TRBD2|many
TGTGCCAGCAGTGTGGCTAGCGGGGGCTCAGATACGCAGTATTTT
CASSVASGGSDTQYF
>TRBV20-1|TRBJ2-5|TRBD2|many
TGCAGTGCTACTAGCGGGGGGGCCGCCGAGACCCAGTACTTC
CSATSGGAAETQYF
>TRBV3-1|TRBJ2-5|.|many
TGTGCCAGCCTCATTCGCGGGGAAGAGACCCAGTACTTC
CASLIRGEETQYF
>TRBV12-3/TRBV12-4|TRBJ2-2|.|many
TGTGCCAGCAGTTCTCCTCTAAACACCGGGGAGCTGTTTTTT
CASSSPLNTGELFF
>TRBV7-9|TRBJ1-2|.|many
TGTGCCAGCAGCTTACAGGGAAACTATGGCTACACCTTC
CASSLQGNYGYTF
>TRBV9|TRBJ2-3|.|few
TGTGCCAGCAGCCCCCGTGGTGCCGGGGTCACAGATACGCAGTATTTT
CASSPRGAGVTDTQYF
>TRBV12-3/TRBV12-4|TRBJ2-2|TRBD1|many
TGTGCCAGCAGTACGGACAGGGACCGGGAGCTGTTTTTT
CASSTDRDRELFF
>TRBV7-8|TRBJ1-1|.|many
TGTGCCAGCTCCTTGGCATTGGTCGCCCCCACTGAAGCTTTCTTT
CASSLALVAPTEAFF
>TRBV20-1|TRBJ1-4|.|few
TGCAGTGCCCGACAAGCAACTAATGAAAAACTGTTTTTT
CSARQATNEKLFF
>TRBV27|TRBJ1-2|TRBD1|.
TGTGCCAGCTCCCCAGGGGGTATTGGCTACACCTTC
CASSPGGIGYTF
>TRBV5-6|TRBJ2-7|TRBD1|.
TGTGCCAGCAGCCTGTCGGGACAGGGCGTCCCGTACGAGCAGTACTTC
CASSLSGQGVPYEQYF
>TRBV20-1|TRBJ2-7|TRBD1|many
TGCAGTGCTAGCCACAGGGGATTTATCGACTACGAGCAGTACTTC
CSASHRGFIDYEQYF
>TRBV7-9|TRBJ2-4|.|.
TGTGCCAGCAGCTTCGATACAGGAATTCAGTACTTC
CASSFDTGIQYF
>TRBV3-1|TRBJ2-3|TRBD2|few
TGTGCCAGCAGCCTACAGCGGGGGGACAACACAGATACGCAGTATTTT
CASSLQRGDNTDTQYF
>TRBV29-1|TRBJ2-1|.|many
TGCAGCGTTGCCGACGGCTCCTACAATGAGCAGTTCTTC
CSVADGSYNEQFF
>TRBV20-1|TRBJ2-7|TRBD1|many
TGCAGTGCTAGCCGGACAGGGGACGAGCAGTACTTC
CSASRTGDEQYF
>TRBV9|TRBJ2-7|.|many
TGTGCCAGCAGCGCCACAGGGAACTACGAGCAGTACTTC
CASSATGNYEQYF
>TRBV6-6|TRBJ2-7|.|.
TGTGCCAGCAGTTACTTACGGGGTTCCCACGAGCAGTACTTC
CASSYLRGSHEQYF
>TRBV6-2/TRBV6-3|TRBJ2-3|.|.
TGTGCCAGCATCGATTCGGGGGACGGCACAGATACGCAGTATTTT
CASIDSGDGTDTQYF
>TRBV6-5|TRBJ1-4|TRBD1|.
TGTGCCAGCAAAACAGGGGAGGTCACTAATGAAAAACTGTTTTTT
CASKTGEVTNEKLFF
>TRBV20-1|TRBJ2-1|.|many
TGCAGTGCTAGCGGGGGTAGCTCCTACAATGAGCAGTTCTTC
CSASGGSSYNEQFF
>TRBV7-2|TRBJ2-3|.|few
TGTGCCAGCAGCTCTAGGAGGGGAATTAGCACAGATACGCAGTATTTT
CASSSRRGISTDTQYF
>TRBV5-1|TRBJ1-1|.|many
TGCGCCAGCAGCTCCTGGGGCCAGGGGAAGAACACTGAAGCTTTCTTT
CASSSWGQGKNTEAFF
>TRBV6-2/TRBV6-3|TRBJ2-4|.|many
TGTGCCAGCAGTTACCCTGACCGGAAAAACATTCAGTACTTC
CASSYPDRKNIQYF
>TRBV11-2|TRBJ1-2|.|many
TGTGCCAGCAGCTTAGATAATTGGGGGTCGGAGTTCTATGGCTACACCTTC
CASSLDNWGSEFYGYTF
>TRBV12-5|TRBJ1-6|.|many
TGTGCTAGTGGTTTGCTCTGGGAGCGAGGTGATTCACCCCTCCACTTT
CASGLLWERGDSPLHF
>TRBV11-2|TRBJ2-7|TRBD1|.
TGTGCCAGCAGCTTACGGACAGGGGTAGGGGACGAGCAGTACTTC
CASSLRTGVGDEQYF
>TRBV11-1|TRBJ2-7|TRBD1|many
TGTGCCAGCAGCCGGGACAGGGTTGCCTACGAGCAGTACTTC
CASSRDRVAYEQYF
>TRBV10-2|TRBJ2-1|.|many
TGCGCCAGCAGACCCGAGACTGAACTCTACAATGAGCAGTTCTTC
CASRPETELYNEQFF
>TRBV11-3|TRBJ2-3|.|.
TGTGCCAGCAGCTCGTCACAGGGAACGGCAGATACGCAGTATTTT
CASSSSQGTADTQYF
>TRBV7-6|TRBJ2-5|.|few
TGTGCCAGCAGTATAAAAGAGACCCAGTACTTC
CASSIKETQYF
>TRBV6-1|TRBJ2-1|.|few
TGTGCCAGCAGGGACAGTTACAATGAGCAGTTCTTC
CASRDSYNEQFF
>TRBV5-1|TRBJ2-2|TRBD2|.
TGCGCCAGCAGCTGGGGAGGGGCCACCGGGGAGCTGTTTTTT
CASSWGGATGELFF
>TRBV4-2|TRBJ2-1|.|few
TGTGCCAGCAGCCAAGATGCGAATATCAATGAGCAGTTCTTC
CASSQDANINEQFF
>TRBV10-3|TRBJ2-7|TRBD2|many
TGTGCCATCAGTGGTAGCGGGGGGATCTACGAGCAGTACTTC
CAISGSGGIYEQYF
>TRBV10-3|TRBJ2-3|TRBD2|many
TGTGCCATCAGTGGGCTAGCGGGCACAGATACGCAGTATTTT
CAISGLAGTDTQYF
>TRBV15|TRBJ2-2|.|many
TGTGCCACCAGCAGAGATCCGGCGGGGAAATACACCGGGGAGCTGTTTTTT
CATSRDPAGKYTGELFF
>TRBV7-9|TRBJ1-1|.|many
TGTGCCAGCAGCTTACCGGGGACTGGGCGGGTCACTGAAGCTTTCTTT
CASSLPGTGRVTEAFF
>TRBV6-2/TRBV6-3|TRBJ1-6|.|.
TGTGCCAGCCAAGCAGGGAATAATTCACCCCTCCACTTT
CASQAGNNSPLHF
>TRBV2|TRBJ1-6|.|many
TGTGCCTCTTGGAAAGAATCTAATTCACCCCTCCACTTT
CASWKESNSPLHF
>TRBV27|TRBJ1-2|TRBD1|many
TGTGCCACCCGGACAGGGTCAGACTATGGCTACACCTTC
CATRTGSDYGYTF
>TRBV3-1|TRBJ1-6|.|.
TGTGCCAGCAGCCCTACCGGGGCATCGGGTTCACCCCTCCACTTT
CASSPTGASGSPLHF
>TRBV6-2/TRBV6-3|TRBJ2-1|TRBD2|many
TGTGCCAGCAGTTACTCGACGGTAGCGGGGAGTGAGCAGTTCTTC
CASSYSTVAGSEQFF
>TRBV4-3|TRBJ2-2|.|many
TGCGCCAGCAGCCAAGATCTTGGCGGGGAGCTGTTTTTT
CASSQDLGGELFF
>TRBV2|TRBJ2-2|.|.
TGTGCCAGCACCGGGACTGCGAACACCGGGGAGCTGTTTTTT
CASTGTANTGELFF
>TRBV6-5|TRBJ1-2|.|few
TGTGCCAGCAGTTACCAGGGTAACTATGGCTACACCTTC
CASSYQGNYGYTF
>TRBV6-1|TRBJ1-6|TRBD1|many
TGTGCCAGCAGCGGGGACAGCTCCTATAATTCACCCCTCCACTTT
CASSGDSSYNSPLHF
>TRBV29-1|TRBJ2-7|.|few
TGCAGCGTTGCTGTAGGAAGCTACGAGCAGTACTTC
CSVAVGSYEQYF
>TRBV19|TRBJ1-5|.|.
TGTGCCAGTACAGGGGCTTATCAGCCCCAGCATTTT
CASTGAYQPQHF
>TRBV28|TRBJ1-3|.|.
TGTGCCAGCATACCGGGCCACTCTGGAAACACCATATATTTT
CASIPGHSGNTIYF
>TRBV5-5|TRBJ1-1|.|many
TGTGCCAGCAGCTTAACGCCACAGGGCATGAACACTGAAGCTTTCTTT
CASSLTPQGMNTEAFF
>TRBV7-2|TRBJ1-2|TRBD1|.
TGTGCCAGCAGCTTAGCAGGACAGGGGCACTATGGCTACACCTTC
CASSLAGQGHYGYTF
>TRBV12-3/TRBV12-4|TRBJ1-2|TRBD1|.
TGTGCCAGCAGTGGATCAGACAGGGACTATGGCTACACCTTC
CASSGSDRDYGYTF
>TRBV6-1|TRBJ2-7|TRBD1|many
TGTGCCAGCATTCCAGACAGGGCCTACGAGCAGTACTTC
CASIPDRAYEQYF
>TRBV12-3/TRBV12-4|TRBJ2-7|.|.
TGTGCCAGCAGTAGGACTAGTGGGGGCGGCTACGAGCAGTACTTC
CASSRTSGGGYEQYF
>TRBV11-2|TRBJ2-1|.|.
TGTGCCAGCAGCTTAGTCTCGGGAACCGCTAATGAGCAGTTCTTC
CASSLVSGTANEQFF
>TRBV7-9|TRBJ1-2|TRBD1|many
TGTGCCAGCAGCTCCCCGCGGCAGGGGGCCGGTGGCTACACCTTC
CASSSPRQGAGGYTF
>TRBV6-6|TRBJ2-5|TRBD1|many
TGTGCCAGCAGTTACTCGCGACAGGGCGGGGAGACCCAGTACTTC
CASSYSRQGGETQYF